The entry below describes one TCR beta chain. Its antigen is as yet unknown. The data were obtained in a study of OX40 agonist ivuxolimab in advanced cancers. Study in general: The patients got ivuxolimab, which is an agonistic anti-OX40 (CD134) antibody. Two patients with cutaneous melanoma and one with hepatocellular carcinoma, three in total, showed partial responses.

Libraries were prepared by immunoSEQ multiplex PCR; TCRdb keeps only in-frame clonotypes and omits some of them. The sample yields 34,000 or so clones, approximately 87% seen once. CDR3 size: 13 residues. Study-wide results and caveats: Circulating CD4+ and CD8+ T cells showed clonal expansion by week 6 at 0.1 to 3.0 mg/kg.

Autoimmune disease history or systemic immunosuppression was exclusionary. The J gene is TRBJ1-1, the V gene TRBV21-1. TRBV21-1 is assigned pseudogene status. The receptor was isolated from an adult with an advanced solid tumor such as melanoma, head and neck, liver or kidney cancer. Source: CD4+ or CD8+ T cells sorted from blood, taken in a trial of the OX40 agonist ivuxolimab. The CDR3 loop is CASSKGVGTEAFF. The CDR3 DNA follows: TGTGCCAGCAGCAAAGGGGTAGGGACTGAAGCTTTCTTT.